This T cell receptor beta chain came from a study of sequential checkpoint blockade in melanoma. Study overall: Arm A got nivolumab then ipilimumab; arm B the reverse, 1:1.

The treatment: randomized to nivolumab then ipilimumab (arm A) or the reverse (arm B). None of the patients previously received DNA-damaging chemotherapy. From thawed PBMCs, live CD3+CD8+ cells negative for CD19 and CD56 were sorted. Some clones are missing from TCRdb's copy, which holds only in-frame ones; the method was immunoSEQ multiplex PCR. The table has 7,000 to 9,500 clones, about 50% seen once. The germline V gene encodes CDR1 SGHRS and CDR2 YFSETQ. The V end was cut by 4 bases, the J end by 3 bases, with 5 bases between. The CDR3 contains 11 residues. The sample in question was CD8+ T cells sorted from blood (inferred from file names), obtained from a patient given nivolumab and ipilimumab in sequence. This chain links TRBV5-1 with TRBJ2-7; D unresolved. This TCR came from a human donor with melanoma. The CDR3 loop is CASSPGYEQYF. Written as DNA, the CDR3 is TGCGCCAGCAGCCCGGGCTACGAGCAGTACTTC.